Following are 32 T cell receptor beta chains from one sample sequenced in a study of blood T cell repertoires in COVID-19. Here immunoSEQ multiplex PCR was the method, and the copy in TCRdb shows in-frame clones only, minus some. The table lists approximately 140,000 clones, 65% to 85% of them singletons. The specimen sequenced was peripheral blood. The receptor set was obtained from a man in his sixties with active or convalescent COVID-19.

This sequence joins TRBV10-2 and TRBJ1-1; the match to TRBD1 covers 10 bases. This CDR3 has 16 amino acids. The trim removed 4 bases at V and 0 bases at J, leaving 5 bases unmatched. Per germline, CDR1 WSHSY and CDR2 SAAADI. The CDR3, as DNA: TGCGCCAGCAGTGCGGACAGGGGGGCTGTGAACACTGAAGCTTTCTTT. Translated, it gives CASSADRGAVNTEAFF.

The J gene is TRBJ2-1, the V gene TRBV15, with D possibly matching TRBD2 (6 bases). Germline V CDR1 and CDR2: LNHNV, YYDKDF (reference sequence). Deletions cut 0 bases from V and 1 base from J, with 13 bases between. The length of the CDR3 is 17 residues. CDR3 nucleotides: TGTGCCACCAGCAGAGATCTGGCGGGAAGGTCCTACAATGAGCAGTTCTTC. It translates to CATSRDLAGRSYNEQFF.

This rearrangement joins TRBV25-1 to TRBJ1-4; D perhaps matches TRBD1 (6 bases). The CDR3 is 13 residues long. Trimming pared 3 bases from V and 15 bases from J, leaving 17 bases between. Germline V CDR1 and CDR2: MGHDK, SYGVNS. CDR3 bases: TGTGCCAGCAGTGAGGCAGGGGAGACTAAGTTGTTTTTT. This gives the protein CASSEAGETKLFF.

The chain employs TRBV10-3 and TRBJ1-3; D gene unclear. The CDR3 is 12 amino acids. Germline CDR1 reads ENHRY; CDR2 reads SYGVKD. V was pared by 4 bases and J by 3 bases, with 4 bases between. The CDR3 DNA reads as TGTGCCATCAGTGGCGGTGGAAACACCATATATTTT. This gives the protein CAISGGGNTIYF.

This chain connects TRBV6-2 or TRBV6-3 to TRBJ1-1; 8 nucleotides match TRBD1. This CDR3 spans 16 amino acids. Germline CDR1 MNHEY, CDR2 SVGEGT. V lost 3 bases and J lost 1; bases outside the gene matches: 7. Here the CDR3 DNA reads TGTGCCAGCAGTTATCGATCCGGACAGGGGAACACTGAAGCTTTCTTT. This encodes CASSYRSGQGNTEAFF.

This clone has just a few counts. The CDR3: CASSERTGGAYGYTF. The CDR3 DNA follows: TGTGCCAGCAGCGAGAGGACAGGGGGGGCCTATGGCTACACCTTC. V is TRBV7-2 and J is TRBJ1-2, with TRBD1 identical over 10 bases. CDR3 length: 15 amino acids. V was pared by 5 bases and J by 4 bases, with 7 bases of the junction left unmatched. CDR1 is SGHTA, CDR2 FQGNSA, per germline.

The chain uses TRBV18 and TRBJ1-5, with no clear D. Germline V gene sequence: CDR1 KGHSH, CDR2 LQKENI. The CDR3 is 14 residues long. V lost 1 base, J lost 6 bases, and 10 bases lay in between. The CDR3 nucleotides read TGTGCCAGCTCACCACAGAGGGAGGGTCAGCCCCAGCATTTT. Amino acid sequence: CASSPQREGQPQHF.

The chain is built from TRBV20-1 and TRBJ2-7; 8 bases fit TRBD1. V lost 3 bases, J lost 3 bases, and 7 bases stayed unmatched. Per the germline V gene, CDR1 is DFQATT and CDR2 is SNEGSKA (reference sequence). This CDR3 spans 14 amino acids. The CDR3 nucleotides read TGCAGTGCTAGTTTGGGGACAGGAGGCTACGAGCAGTACTTC. This encodes CSASLGTGGYEQYF.

The genes are TRBV6-5 and TRBJ2-2; tentative D call: TRBD2 (6 bases). CDR1 and CDR2 from the germline V gene are MNHEY and SVGAGI. V was clipped by 6 bases and J by 2 bases, with 13 bases between them. The CDR3 runs to 15 residues. This chain's CDR3 is CASSRGDLNTGELFF. The CDR3 region has the DNA TGTGCCAGCAGCCGCGGGGACTTAAACACCGGGGAGCTGTTTTTT.

In its sample, this clone was seen a few times. The CDR3, as DNA: TGTGCCAGCAGCAAGCCTAACTATGGCTACACCTTC. The encoded protein is CASSKPNYGYTF. This chain links TRBV6-2 or TRBV6-3 with TRBJ1-2; D remains ambiguous. V lost 6 bases and J lost 0, with 5 bases in between. This CDR3 spans 12 amino acids. Germline V gives CDR1 MNHEY, CDR2 SVGEGT.

This clone was counted a few times. The chain combines TRBV5-1 with TRBJ2-7; weak D call: TRBD2 (6 bases). The V and J ends lost 7 bases and 3 bases respectively, with 23 bases between them. The length of the CDR3 is 16 residues. Germline loops: CDR1 SGHRS, CDR2 YFSETQ. CDR3 protein: CASSLAQTGALYEQYF. The CDR3 DNA is TGCGCCAGCTCACTAGCACAAACCGGGGCCCTCTACGAGCAGTACTTC.

Concerning this clone itself: The sample contains more than one DNA sequence encoding this CDR3. The V and J genes are TRBV28 and TRBJ1-5, with 8 bases that match TRBD1. In germline, CDR1 is MDHEN, CDR2 SYDVKM. The CDR3 sequence is 13 residues long. J gave up 4 bases and V 6 bases, and 2 bases lay outside the gene matches. The CDR3 region is CASSRQGNQPQHF. Written as DNA, the CDR3 is TGTGCCAGCAGCCGACAGGGGAATCAGCCCCAGCATTTT.

The rearrangement joins TRBV1 to TRBJ2-1; the table gives TRBD2 as D, unverified against the DNA. TRBV1 is a documented pseudogene. CDR3 length equals 17 residues. CDR3 in amino acids: CTSSRRAERATYNEQFF. The CDR3 coding sequence is TGCACCAGCAGCCGGCGAGCCGAGCGGGCCACCTACAATGAGCAGTTCTTC.

This chain links TRBV6-5 with TRBJ1-1; 7 bases agree with TRBD1. The V and J ends lost 6 bases and 6 bases, in that order; junction bases with no gene match: 10. Germline loops: CDR1 MNHEY, CDR2 SVGAGI. The CDR3 covers 14 residues. The CDR3 sequence: CASRPITGDPEAFF. For the CDR3, the DNA is TGTGCCAGCAGACCCATAACAGGGGACCCTGAAGCTTTCTTT.

This clone was seen a handful of times. The chain uses TRBV5-6 and TRBJ2-1; D call uncertain. V was trimmed by 2 bases and J by 0 bases, leaving 6 bases between them. Germline CDR1 SGHDT, CDR2 YYEEEE. There are 14 residues in the CDR3. The CDR3 reads CASSFINSYNEQFF. The DNA of the CDR3 is TGTGCCAGCAGCTTCATCAACTCCTACAATGAGCAGTTCTTC. Full variable domain (remainder filled in from reference TRBV5-6 and TRBJ2-1): DAGVTQSPTHLIKTRGQQVTLRCSPKSGHDTVSWYQQALGQGPQFIFQYYEEEERQRGNFPDRFSGHQFPNYSSELNVNALLLGDSALYLCASSFINSYNEQFFGPGTRLTVL.

The chain is built from TRBV10-2 and TRBJ2-7; 12 positions agree with TRBD2. The CDR3 contains 14 residues. CDR1 WSHSY and CDR2 SAAADI come from the germline V gene. V was clipped by 6 bases and J by 7 bases; unmatched bases: 7. The CDR3 coding sequence is TGCGCCAGCAGAATGACTAGCGGGGGTGGTGAGCAGTACTTC. This sequence encodes CASRMTSGGGEQYF.

This clone was found once. The chain joins TRBV18 to TRBJ1-5; D remains ambiguous. V gave up 2 bases and J gave up 4 bases, with 12 bases separating them. CDR1 is KGHSH and CDR2 is LQKENI in the germline V gene. This CDR3 region has 15 residues. CDR3 nucleotides: TGTGCCAGCTCACCAGATGGAACAGTTAATCAGCCCCAGCATTTT. Translated, it gives CASSPDGTVNQPQHF.

The chain joins TRBV5-1 to TRBJ1-6, with TRBD1 as a possible D gene (6 bases). The CDR3 is 16 amino acids. V lost 4 bases and J 5 bases, leaving 16 bases between the germline ends. Germline values: CDR1 SGHRS, CDR2 YFSETQ. CDR3 loop: CASSREGRGDNSPLHF. The CDR3 bases are TGCGCCAGCAGCAGGGAGGGCAGGGGCGATAATTCACCCCTCCACTTT.

The V call is TRBV10-3, the J call TRBJ2-3; 10 bases match TRBD2. Germline V gene sequence: CDR1 ENHRY, CDR2 SYGVKD. V was pared by 5 bases and J by 0 bases, with 8 bases of the junction left unmatched. CDR3 length equals 17 residues. The CDR3 DNA is TGTGCCATCAGTTCTAGCGGGAGTCCTACTAGCACAGATACGCAGTATTTT. Residues: CAISSSGSPTSTDTQYF.

The CDR3 sequence: CASSDPPGLQFF. The CDR3 DNA is TGTGCCAGCAGTGACCCACCGGGGTTGCAGTTCTTC. V is TRBV6-1 and J is TRBJ2-1; TRBD2 might be the D (5 bases). The CDR3 has 12 residues. V gave up 3 bases and J gave up 12 bases, with 12 bases separating them. Per the germline V gene, CDR1 is MNHNS and CDR2 is SASEGT.

This chain joins TRBV5-4 and TRBJ2-3; 10 bases are shared with TRBD2. CDR1 and CDR2 from the germline V gene are SGHNT and YYREEE (reference sequence). This CDR3 comprises 16 residues. Trimming removed 1 base from V and 3 bases from J; junction bases left unmatched: 5. This CDR3 is CASSLFVAGGTDTQYF. In nucleotides, the CDR3 is TGTGCCAGCAGCTTGTTCGTAGCGGGAGGAACAGATACGCAGTATTTT.

The gene calls are TRBV11-3 and TRBJ2-1; 7 positions match TRBD2. The germline gives CDR1 SGHNT, CDR2 YENEEA. V lost 0 bases and J lost 4; bases outside the gene matches: 6. The CDR3 contains 16 residues. CDR3 in amino acids: CASSLEAGASYNEQFF. CDR3 DNA: TGTGCCAGCAGCTTAGAGGCGGGAGCCTCATACAATGAGCAGTTCTTC.

This chain joins TRBV10-3 and TRBJ2-1, with TRBD1 matching over 8 bases. The germline V gene encodes CDR1 ENHRY and CDR2 SYGVKD. The V segment lost 1 base and the J segment 5 bases; nucleotides outside the gene matches: 4. This CDR3 spans 15 amino acids. This chain's CDR3 is CAISEFQDRDNEQFF. The CDR3 bases are TGTGCCATCAGTGAGTTTCAGGACAGGGACAATGAGCAGTTCTTC.

This rearrangement joins TRBV3-1 (or the pseudogene TRBV3-2) to TRBJ2-7; tentatively, D is TRBD2 (5 bases). This CDR3 is 13 amino acids long. The V gene's germline CDR1 is LGHDT and CDR2 YNNKEL (reference sequence). Trimming left V 2 bases short and J 2 bases short, with 7 bases between. CDR3 sequence: CASSQSGTYEQYF. The CDR3 DNA sequence: TGTGCCAGCAGCCAATCCGGGACCTACGAGCAGTACTTC.

J is TRBJ1-5 and V is TRBV5-5; a weak D match, TRBD1 (6 bases). Germline V CDR1 and CDR2: SGHKS, YYEKEE (reference sequence). V lost 3 bases and J 7 bases, leaving 11 bases between the germline ends. The CDR3 covers 13 residues. DNA for the CDR3: TGTGCCAGCAGCTCCACAGGGACGCAGCCCCAGCATTTT. It translates to CASSSTGTQPQHF. The full variable domain, with the rest looked up from reference TRBV5-5 and TRBJ1-5, is DAGVTQSPTHLIKTRGQQVTLRCSPISGHKSVSWYQQVLGQGPQFIFQYYEKEERGRGNFPDRFSARQFPNYSSELNVNALLLGDSALYLCASSSTGTQPQHFGDGTRLSIL.

The chain has TRBV2 and TRBJ1-6, with TRBD1 as a possible D gene (6 bases). The CDR3 length is 14 residues. V was cut by 2 bases and J by 6 bases, with 8 bases left in between. Germline loops: CDR1 SNHLY, CDR2 FYNNEI. CDR3 protein: CASSENRANSPLHF. DNA for the CDR3: TGTGCCAGCAGTGAAAACAGGGCTAATTCACCCCTCCACTTT.

The chain couples TRBV7-8 to TRBJ2-3; the D gene is possibly TRBD2 (8 bases). CDR1 and CDR2 from the germline V gene are SGHVS and FQNEAQ. V was trimmed by 1 base and J by 5 bases, leaving 19 bases between them. The CDR3 sequence is 17 residues long. CDR3: CASSLEGAGGKGDTQYF. The CDR3 nucleotides are TGTGCCAGCAGCTTAGAGGGGGCGGGAGGCAAAGGAGATACGCAGTATTTT.

This clone was recorded only once. This chain's CDR3 is CASSYFNMRETQYF. CDR3 nucleotides: TGTGCCAGCAGTTACTTTAATATGAGGGAGACCCAGTACTTC. The genes are TRBV6-5 and TRBJ2-5; D remains unclear. The CDR3 length is 14 residues. V dropped 1 base and J dropped 5 bases, with 11 bases sitting between them. Germline-derived CDR1 and CDR2 are MNHEY and SVGAGI.

This sequence joins TRBV4-1 and TRBJ1-2, with D possibly TRBD1 on 5 matching bases. This CDR3 is 14 amino acids long. The germline V gene encodes CDR1 MGHRA and CDR2 YSYEKL. The V and J ends lost 0 bases and 10 bases respectively, with 15 bases between them. CDR3 coding DNA: TGCGCCAGCAGCCAAGATAGTCGGGGGGACGTCTACACCTTC. Encoded protein: CASSQDSRGDVYTF.

This chain connects TRBV7-6 to TRBJ2-3; D may be TRBD2 (6 bases). The CDR3 contains 15 residues. Per germline, CDR1 SGHVS and CDR2 FNYEAQ. V dropped 3 bases and J dropped 0 bases, with 10 bases sitting between them. CDR3 sequence reads: CASSFLADSTDTQYF. CDR3 coding DNA: TGTGCCAGCAGCTTCTTAGCGGACAGCACAGATACGCAGTATTTT.

The V gene is TRBV28, the J gene TRBJ1-5; D unresolved. Per germline, CDR1 MDHEN and CDR2 SYDVKM. The V end lost 8 bases, the J end lost 7 bases, and 18 bases lay between the germline ends. This CDR3 contains 14 residues. The CDR3: CASLQRLGRQPQHF. CDR3 coding DNA: TGTGCCAGCCTCCAGCGGCTTGGTAGGCAGCCCCAGCATTTT.

The rearrangement uses TRBV4-2 and TRBJ2-3; 10 bases map to TRBD2. The CDR3 contains 14 residues. Germline CDR1 reads LGHNA; CDR2 reads YNFKEQ. The J segment lost 6 bases and the V segment lost 1 base, leaving 1 base of the junction unmatched. The CDR3 nucleotides are TGTGCCAGCAGCCAAGTTAGCGGGGGGGATACGCAGTATTTT. Residues: CASSQVSGGDTQYF.